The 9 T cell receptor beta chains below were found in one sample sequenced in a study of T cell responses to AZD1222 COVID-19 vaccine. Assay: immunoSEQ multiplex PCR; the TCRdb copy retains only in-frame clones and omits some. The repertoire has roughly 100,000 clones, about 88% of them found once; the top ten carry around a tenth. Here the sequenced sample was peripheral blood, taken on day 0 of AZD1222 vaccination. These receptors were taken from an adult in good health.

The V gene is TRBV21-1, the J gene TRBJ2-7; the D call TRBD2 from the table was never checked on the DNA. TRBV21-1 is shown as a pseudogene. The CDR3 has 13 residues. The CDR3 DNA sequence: TGTGCCAGCAGCACCCGGGCTAGCGGTCAGCAGTACTTC. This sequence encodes CASSTRASGQQYF.

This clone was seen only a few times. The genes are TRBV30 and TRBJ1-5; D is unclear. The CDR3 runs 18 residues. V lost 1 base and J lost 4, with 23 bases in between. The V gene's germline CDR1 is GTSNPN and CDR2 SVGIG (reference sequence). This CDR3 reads CAWSGWRMGGLKNQPQHF. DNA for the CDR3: TGTGCCTGGAGTGGCTGGAGAATGGGAGGACTGAAAAATCAGCCCCAGCATTTT. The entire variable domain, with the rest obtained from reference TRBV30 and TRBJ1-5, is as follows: SQTIHQWPATLVQPVGSPLSLECTVEGTSNPNLYWYRQAAGRGLQLLFYSVGIGQISSEVPQNLSASRPQDRQFILSSKKLLLSDSGFYLCAWSGWRMGGLKNQPQHFGDGTRLSIL.

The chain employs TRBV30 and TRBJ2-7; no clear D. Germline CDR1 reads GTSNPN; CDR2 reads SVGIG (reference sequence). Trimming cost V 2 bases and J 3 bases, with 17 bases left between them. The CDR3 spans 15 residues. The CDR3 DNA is TGTGCCTGGAGTTTGGGCCCACTAATGGTCTACGAGCAGTACTTC. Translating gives CAWSLGPLMVYEQYF.

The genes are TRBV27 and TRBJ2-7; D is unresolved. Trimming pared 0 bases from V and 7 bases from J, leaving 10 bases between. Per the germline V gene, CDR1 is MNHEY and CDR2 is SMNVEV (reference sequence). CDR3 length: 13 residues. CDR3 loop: CASSLSTLGEQYF. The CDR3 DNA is TGTGCCAGCAGTTTATCCACTCTTGGGGAGCAGTACTTC.

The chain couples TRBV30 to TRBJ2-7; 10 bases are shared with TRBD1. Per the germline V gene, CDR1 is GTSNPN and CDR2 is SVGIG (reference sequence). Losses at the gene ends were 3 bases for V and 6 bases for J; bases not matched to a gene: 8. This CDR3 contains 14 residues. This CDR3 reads CAWRSRTGGFEQYF. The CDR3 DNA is TGTGCCTGGAGATCGCGGACAGGGGGTTTCGAGCAGTACTTC.

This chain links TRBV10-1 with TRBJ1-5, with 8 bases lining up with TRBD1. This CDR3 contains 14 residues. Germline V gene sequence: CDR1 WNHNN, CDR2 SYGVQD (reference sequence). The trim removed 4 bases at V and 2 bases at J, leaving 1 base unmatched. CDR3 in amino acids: CASSAGGGNQPQHF. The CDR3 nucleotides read TGCGCCAGCAGTGCAGGGGGCGGCAATCAGCCCCAGCATTTT.

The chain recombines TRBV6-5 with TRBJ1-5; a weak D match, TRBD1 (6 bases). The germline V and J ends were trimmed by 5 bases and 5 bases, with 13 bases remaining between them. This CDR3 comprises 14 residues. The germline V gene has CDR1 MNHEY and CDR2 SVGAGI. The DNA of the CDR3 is TGTGCCAGCAGTCTACAGGGAAAGGATCAGCCCCAGCATTTT. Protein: CASSLQGKDQPQHF.

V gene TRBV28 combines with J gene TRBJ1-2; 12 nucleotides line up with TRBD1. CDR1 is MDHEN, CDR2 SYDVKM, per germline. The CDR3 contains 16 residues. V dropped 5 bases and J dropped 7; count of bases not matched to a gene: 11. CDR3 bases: TGTGCCAGCAGTCTCAACCTCGGGACAGGGGGCAGTGGCTACACCTTC. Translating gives CASSLNLGTGGSGYTF.

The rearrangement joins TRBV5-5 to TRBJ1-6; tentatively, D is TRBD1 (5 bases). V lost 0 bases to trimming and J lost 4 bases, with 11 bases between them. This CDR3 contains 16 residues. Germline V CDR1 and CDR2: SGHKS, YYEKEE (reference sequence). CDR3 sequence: CASSLDPRGYNSPLHF. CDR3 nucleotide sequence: TGTGCCAGCAGCTTGGATCCACGGGGGTATAATTCACCCCTCCACTTT.